The 20 T cell receptor beta chains in this list originate from one sample, sequenced in a study of T cells in localized non-small cell lung cancer. Data came from immunoSEQ multiplex PCR; TCRdb stores just in-frame clones and leaves some out. The sample has more than 700 clones; approximately 25% are singletons. This specimen was lung tumor tissue, taken before any cancer treatment. The origin of the receptors is a woman between 35 and 70 years old with stage I squamous cell lung carcinoma.

The rearrangement joins TRBV10-2 to TRBJ1-4; no firm D call. V shed 6 bases and J shed 5 bases, with 13 bases lying between them. CDR3 length equals 14 residues. CDR1 and CDR2 from the germline V gene are WSHSY and SAAADI. The CDR3 nucleotides are TGCGCCAGCAGAGCTGAGTCCGTAAATGAAAAACTGTTTTTT. Residues: CASRAESVNEKLFF.

This clone was seen a handful of times. This chain uses TRBV28 with TRBJ2-7; 8 bases match TRBD2. The junction had 8 bases not matched to a gene; V was cut back by 3 bases and J by 4 bases. Germline assignment: CDR1 MDHEN and CDR2 SYDVKM. This CDR3 is built from 15 residues. CDR3 sequence (DNA): TGTGCCAGCAGTTTTCTAGGACTAGCAGCTTACGAGCAGTACTTC. Amino acids: CASSFLGLAAYEQYF.

The chain recombines TRBV19 with TRBJ1-5, with no clear D. The germline V gene has CDR1 LNHDA and CDR2 SQIVND (reference sequence). The CDR3 length is 15 residues. The ends were cut back, 2 bases at V and 5 bases at J, with 13 bases in the middle. As DNA, the CDR3 is TGTGCCAGTAGTATAAGTGTCAGTGAACATCAGCCCCAGCATTTT. Translating it yields CASSISVSEHQPQHF.

This chain uses TRBV28 with TRBJ2-7; 10 bases line up with TRBD2. The J segment lost 9 bases and the V segment lost 5 bases, leaving 19 bases of the junction unmatched. The CDR3 runs 17 residues. In germline, CDR1 is MDHEN, CDR2 SYDVKM. The CDR3 sequence: CASSRLALAGRPGGQYF. The CDR3 bases are TGTGCCAGCAGTCGCCTGGCACTAGCGGGAAGGCCAGGTGGGCAGTACTTC.

The gene calls are TRBV11-3 and TRBJ2-3; unclear D gene. Trimming left V 3 bases short and J 0 bases short, with 7 bases between. Germline CDR1 reads SGHNT; CDR2 reads YENEEA. The CDR3 spans 14 residues. For the CDR3, the DNA is TGTGCCAGCAGCTTCAGCACTAGCACAGATACGCAGTATTTT. Protein product: CASSFSTSTDTQYF.

The chain combines TRBV5-1 with TRBJ2-7; D is perhaps TRBD2 (5 bases). The CDR3 covers 15 residues. Trimming took 1 base from V and 3 from J, leaving 14 bases between them. Germline CDR1 reads SGHRS; CDR2 reads YFSETQ. The CDR3 spells CASSLRSTGNYEQYF. The CDR3 nucleotides read TGCGCCAGCAGCTTGAGGTCTACGGGGAACTACGAGCAGTACTTC. Based on the CDR3 plus reference TRBV5-1 and TRBJ2-7, the full variable domain is KAGVTQTPRYLIKTRGQQVTLSCSPISGHRSVSWYQQTPGQGLQFLFEYFSETQRNKGNFPGRFSGRQFSNSRSEMNVSTLELGDSALYLCASSLRSTGNYEQYFGPGTRLTVT.

The chain's CDR3 is CATSEYRGETTNEKLFF. Written as DNA, the CDR3 is TGTGCCACCAGCGAATACAGGGGGGAGACAACTAATGAAAAACTGTTTTTT. V gene TRBV15 combines with J gene TRBJ1-4; 8 bases match TRBD1. The CDR3 length is 17 residues. Germline V lookup: CDR1 LNHNV, CDR2 YYDKDF (reference sequence). After removal of 5 bases from V and 0 bases from J, the junction contained 8 bases not matched to a gene.

This clone is large in the sample. The chain joins TRBV28 to TRBJ2-7, with D perhaps matching TRBD1 (6 bases). V lost 8 bases and J 0 bases, leaving 17 bases between the germline ends. The CDR3 runs to 15 residues. Germline CDR1 MDHEN, CDR2 SYDVKM. The CDR3 nucleotides are TGTGCCAGCCTCCAATTACCGGACAGCTCCTACGAGCAGTACTTC. Protein sequence: CASLQLPDSSYEQYF.

The chain carries TRBV28 and TRBJ2-3; D perhaps matches TRBD1 (6 bases). The V end lost 4 bases, the J end lost 5 bases, and 13 bases lay between the germline ends. Germline V CDR1 and CDR2: MDHEN, SYDVKM. The CDR3 runs to 14 residues. CDR3 sequence reads: CASSYDRYIDTQYF. The CDR3 coding sequence is TGTGCCAGCAGTTACGACAGGTATATAGATACGCAGTATTTT.

Only a few counts were recorded for this clone. This chain connects TRBV6-8 to TRBJ2-4; TRBD2 might be the D (5 bases). The CDR3 sequence is 16 residues long. The germline gives CDR1 MNHGY, CDR2 SAAAGT. Trimming took 2 bases from V and 4 from J, leaving 15 bases between them. The CDR3 loop is CASSYGYSVSKNIQYF. The CDR3 DNA reads TGTGCCAGCAGTTACGGTTATAGCGTTTCTAAAAACATTCAGTACTTC.

The CDR3 spells CASSLGPTATAGSGNTIYF. Written as DNA, the CDR3 is TGTGCCAGCAGCCTGGGACCGACCGCAACCGCGGGCTCTGGAAACACCATATATTTT. This sequence joins TRBV11-3 and TRBJ1-3, with D tentatively TRBD1 (5 bases). Germline V gives CDR1 SGHNT, CDR2 YENEEA. Trimming removed 5 bases at V and 0 bases at J, with 23 bases between. The CDR3 extends over 19 amino acids.

The chain links TRBV28 to TRBJ1-2; D gene uncertain. Trimming took off 5 bases at V and 4 bases at J, with 17 bases between the two ends. The germline V gene has CDR1 MDHEN and CDR2 SYDVKM. The CDR3 has 15 residues. CDR3 coding DNA: TGTGCCAGCAGTCCTAGGGTCCGGGAATCCTATGGCTACACCTTC. Protein product: CASSPRVRESYGYTF.

V is TRBV5-1 and J is TRBJ2-2; D gene unclear. The V gene lost 5 bases and the J gene lost 5 bases, with 16 bases spanning the gap. Germline values: CDR1 SGHRS, CDR2 YFSETQ. The CDR3 totals 15 residues. The CDR3 DNA reads TGCGCCAGCAGAGGGTCTTACGGTCAGACCGGGGAGCTGTTTTTT. Translating gives CASRGSYGQTGELFF.

This chain links TRBV18 with TRBJ2-5, with D maybe TRBD2 (6 bases). The germline V gene encodes CDR1 KGHSH and CDR2 LQKENI. The V end was cut by 3 bases, the J end by 4 bases, with 9 bases between. This CDR3 comprises 13 residues. The CDR3 coding sequence is TGTGCCAGCTCACCTCTTAGCGGAGAGACCCAGTACTTC. It encodes CASSPLSGETQYF.

J is TRBJ2-7 and V is TRBV19; D might be TRBD2 (6 bases). Germline V gene data show CDR1 as LNHDA and CDR2 as SQIVND (reference sequence). The CDR3 sequence is 13 residues long. V lost 4 bases to trimming and J lost 3 bases, with 10 bases between them. CDR3 region: CASSTGLYYEQYF. CDR3 DNA sequence: TGTGCCAGTAGTACGGGACTCTACTACGAGCAGTACTTC.

Sample share makes this clone medium-sized (0.01 to 0.1%). The chain has TRBV11-3 and TRBJ2-3; 9 nucleotides align to TRBD2. V shed 5 bases and J 3 bases; nucleotides not matched to a gene: 9. Per germline, CDR1 SGHNT and CDR2 YENEEA. The CDR3 covers 16 residues. The CDR3 spells CASSTRLAERTDTQYF. In nucleotides, the CDR3 is TGTGCCAGCAGCACGCGACTAGCGGAGCGAACAGATACGCAGTATTTT.

This clone was seen a handful of times. The gene calls are TRBV9 and TRBJ1-1, with D perhaps TRBD1 (5 bases). Trimming removed 0 bases from V and 3 bases from J, with 6 bases in between. Germline assignment: CDR1 SGDLS and CDR2 YYNGEE. The CDR3 is made up of 13 amino acids. The CDR3 bases are TGTGCCAGCAGCGTAGAGGGGTACACTGAAGCTTTCTTT. Protein sequence: CASSVEGYTEAFF.

This clone was observed a few times. This sequence joins TRBV28 and TRBJ1-5; 8 nucleotides match TRBD1. V dropped 6 bases and J dropped 4; count of bases not matched to a gene: 8. This CDR3 is built from 15 residues. Per germline, CDR1 MDHEN and CDR2 SYDVKM. CDR3 protein: CASRGGQVLNQPQHF. The CDR3, as DNA: TGTGCCAGCAGGGGGGGACAGGTGCTAAATCAGCCCCAGCATTTT.

The rearrangement links TRBV4-1 to TRBJ2-1, with D perhaps TRBD1 (7 bases). The CDR3 has 14 residues. CDR1 is MGHRA, CDR2 YSYEKL, per germline. CDR3 region: CTEGAEGTYNEQFF. CDR3 nucleotides: TGCACCGAGGGGGCGGAGGGGACCTACAATGAGCAGTTCTTC.

V is TRBV6-8 and J is TRBJ1-1; maybe TRBD1 (5 bases). Trimming pared 5 bases from V and 1 base from J, leaving 11 bases between. The CDR3 sequence is 14 residues long. The germline V gene encodes CDR1 MNHGY and CDR2 SAAAGT. In nucleotides, the CDR3 is TGTGCCAGCAGTAGGACACAGGCGAACACTGAAGCTTTCTTT. It translates to CASSRTQANTEAFF.